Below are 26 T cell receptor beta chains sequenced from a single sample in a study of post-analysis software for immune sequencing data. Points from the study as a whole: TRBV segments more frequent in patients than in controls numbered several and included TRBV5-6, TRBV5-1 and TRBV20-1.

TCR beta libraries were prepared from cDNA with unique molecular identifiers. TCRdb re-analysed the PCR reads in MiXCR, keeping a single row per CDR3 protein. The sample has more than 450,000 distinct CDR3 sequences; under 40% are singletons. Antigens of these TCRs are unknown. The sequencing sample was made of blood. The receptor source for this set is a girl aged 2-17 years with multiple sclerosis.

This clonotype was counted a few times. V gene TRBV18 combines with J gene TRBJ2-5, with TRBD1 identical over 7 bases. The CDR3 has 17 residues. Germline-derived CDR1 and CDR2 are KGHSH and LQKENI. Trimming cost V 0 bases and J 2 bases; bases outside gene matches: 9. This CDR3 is CASSPPQLTGRQETQYF. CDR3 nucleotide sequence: TGTGCCAGCTCACCACCGCAGCTGACAGGGAGACAAGAGACCCAGTACTTC.

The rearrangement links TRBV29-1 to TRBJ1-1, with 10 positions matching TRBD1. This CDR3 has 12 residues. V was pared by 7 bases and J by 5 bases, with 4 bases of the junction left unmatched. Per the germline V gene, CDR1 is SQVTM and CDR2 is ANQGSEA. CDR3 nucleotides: TGCAGCGGGGACAGGGGCGAGACTGAAGCTTTCTTT. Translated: CSGDRGETEAFF.

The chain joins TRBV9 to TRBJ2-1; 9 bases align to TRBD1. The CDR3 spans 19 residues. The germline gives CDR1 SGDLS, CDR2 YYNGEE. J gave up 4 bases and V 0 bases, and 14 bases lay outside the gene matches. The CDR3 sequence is CASSVEAEPGQGLYNEQFF. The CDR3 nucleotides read TGTGCCAGCAGCGTAGAGGCGGAACCGGGACAGGGCTTATACAATGAGCAGTTCTTC.

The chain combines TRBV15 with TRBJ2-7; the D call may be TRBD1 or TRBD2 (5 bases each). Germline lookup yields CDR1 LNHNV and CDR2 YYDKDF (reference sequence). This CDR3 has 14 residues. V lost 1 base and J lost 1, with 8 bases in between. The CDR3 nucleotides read TGTGCCACCAGCAGAGCTGGGGGATCCTACGAGCAGTACTTC. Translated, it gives CATSRAGGSYEQYF.

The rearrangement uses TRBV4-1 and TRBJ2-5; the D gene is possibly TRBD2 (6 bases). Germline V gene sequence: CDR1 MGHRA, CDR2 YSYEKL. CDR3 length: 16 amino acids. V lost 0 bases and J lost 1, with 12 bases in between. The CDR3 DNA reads TGCGCCAGCAGCCAAGAGAGGGGACTCTTCCAAGAGACCCAGTACTTC. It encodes CASSQERGLFQETQYF.

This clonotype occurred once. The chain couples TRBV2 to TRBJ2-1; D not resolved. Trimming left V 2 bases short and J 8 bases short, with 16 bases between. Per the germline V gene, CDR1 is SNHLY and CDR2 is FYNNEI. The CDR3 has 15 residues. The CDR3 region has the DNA TGTGCCAGCAGTGAACCGTGGGGTATTGGGTATGAGCAGTTCTTC. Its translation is CASSEPWGIGYEQFF.

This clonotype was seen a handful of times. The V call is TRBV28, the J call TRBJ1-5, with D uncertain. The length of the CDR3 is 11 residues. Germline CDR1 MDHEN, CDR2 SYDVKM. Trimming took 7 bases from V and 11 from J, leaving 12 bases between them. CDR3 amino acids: CASNGPFSQHF. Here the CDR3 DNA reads TGTGCCAGCAATGGCCCGTTTTCCCAGCATTTT.

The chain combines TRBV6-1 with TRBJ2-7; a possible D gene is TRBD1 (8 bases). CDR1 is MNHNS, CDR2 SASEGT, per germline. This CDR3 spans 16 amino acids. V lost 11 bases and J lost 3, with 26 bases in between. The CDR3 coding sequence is TGTGCCTCCAAAGGGGGGGACAGGCGTCTGTACTACGAGCAGTACTTC. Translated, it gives CASKGGDRRLYYEQYF.

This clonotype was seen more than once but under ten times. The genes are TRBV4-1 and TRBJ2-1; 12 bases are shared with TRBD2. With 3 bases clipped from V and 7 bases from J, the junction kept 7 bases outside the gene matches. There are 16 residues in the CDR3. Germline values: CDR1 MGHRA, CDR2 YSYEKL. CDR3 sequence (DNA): TGCGCCAGCAGCCATGCCGGGACTAGCGGGTGGAATGAGCAGTTCTTC. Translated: CASSHAGTSGWNEQFF.

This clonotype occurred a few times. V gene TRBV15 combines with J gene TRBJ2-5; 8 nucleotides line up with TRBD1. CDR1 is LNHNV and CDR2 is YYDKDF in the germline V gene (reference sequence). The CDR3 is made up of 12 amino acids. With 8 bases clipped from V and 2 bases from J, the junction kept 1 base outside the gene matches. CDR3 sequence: CATGDRQETQYF. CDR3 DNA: TGTGCCACCGGGGACAGGCAAGAGACCCAGTACTTC.

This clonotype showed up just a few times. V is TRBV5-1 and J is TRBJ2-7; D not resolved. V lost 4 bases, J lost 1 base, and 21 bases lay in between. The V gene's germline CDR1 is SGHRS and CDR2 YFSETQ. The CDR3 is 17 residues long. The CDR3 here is CASSLTWSPFESYEQYF. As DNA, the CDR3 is TGCGCCAGCAGCCTTACCTGGTCCCCGTTCGAGTCCTACGAGCAGTACTTC.

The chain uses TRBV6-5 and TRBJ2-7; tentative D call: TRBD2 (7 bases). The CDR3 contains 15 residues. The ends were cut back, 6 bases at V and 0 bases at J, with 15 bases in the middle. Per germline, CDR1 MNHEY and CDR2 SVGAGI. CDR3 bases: TGTGCCAGCAGCCCCGGGGGGCCGAGCTCCTACGAGCAGTACTTC. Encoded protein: CASSPGGPSSYEQYF.

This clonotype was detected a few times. In nucleotides, the CDR3 is TGCAGTGCTAGAGAGGTCGAGGAACCAGAGACCCAGTACTTC. It specifies CSAREVEEPETQYF. The chain combines TRBV20-1 with TRBJ2-4; D gene uncertain. The DNA end is more similar to TRBJ2-5, so the J call may be wrong. Germline assignment: CDR1 DFQATT and CDR2 SNEGSKA (reference sequence). The CDR3 spans 14 residues.

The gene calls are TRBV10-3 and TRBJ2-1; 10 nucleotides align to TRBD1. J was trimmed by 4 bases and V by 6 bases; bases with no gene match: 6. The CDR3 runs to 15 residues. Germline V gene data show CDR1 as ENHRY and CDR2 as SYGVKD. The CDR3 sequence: CAISSWGQGYNEQFF. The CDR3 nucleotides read TGTGCCATCAGCTCCTGGGGACAGGGGTACAATGAGCAGTTCTTC.

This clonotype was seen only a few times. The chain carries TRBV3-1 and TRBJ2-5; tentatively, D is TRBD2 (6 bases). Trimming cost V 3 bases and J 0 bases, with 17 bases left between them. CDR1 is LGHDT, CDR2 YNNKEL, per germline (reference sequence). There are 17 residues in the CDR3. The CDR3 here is CASSHVRAGPNQETQYF. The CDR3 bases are TGTGCCAGCAGCCATGTCAGGGCGGGGCCCAACCAAGAGACCCAGTACTTC.

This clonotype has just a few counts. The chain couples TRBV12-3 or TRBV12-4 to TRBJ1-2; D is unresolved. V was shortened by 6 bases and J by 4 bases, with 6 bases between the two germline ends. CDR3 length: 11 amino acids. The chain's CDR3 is CASSPIYGYTF. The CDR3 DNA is TGTGCCAGCAGCCCAATCTATGGCTACACCTTC.

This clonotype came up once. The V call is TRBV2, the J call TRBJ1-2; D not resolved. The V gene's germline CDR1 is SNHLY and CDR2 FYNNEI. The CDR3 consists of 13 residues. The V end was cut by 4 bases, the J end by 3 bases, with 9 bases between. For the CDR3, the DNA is TGTGCCAGCAGTGGGTTCAGAGACTATGGCTACACCTTC. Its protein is CASSGFRDYGYTF. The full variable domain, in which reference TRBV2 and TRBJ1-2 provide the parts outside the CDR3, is EPEVTQTPSHQVTQMGQEVILRCVPISNHLYFYWYRQILGQKVEFLVSFYNNEISEKSEIFDDQFSVERPDGSNFTLKIRSTKLEDSAMYFCASSGFRDYGYTFGSGTRLTVV.

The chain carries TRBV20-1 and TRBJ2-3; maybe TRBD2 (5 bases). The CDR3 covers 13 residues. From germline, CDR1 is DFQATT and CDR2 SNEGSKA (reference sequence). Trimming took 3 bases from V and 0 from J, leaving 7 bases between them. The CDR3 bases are TGCAGTGCTAGCCGACTAAGCACAGATACGCAGTATTTT. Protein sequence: CSASRLSTDTQYF.

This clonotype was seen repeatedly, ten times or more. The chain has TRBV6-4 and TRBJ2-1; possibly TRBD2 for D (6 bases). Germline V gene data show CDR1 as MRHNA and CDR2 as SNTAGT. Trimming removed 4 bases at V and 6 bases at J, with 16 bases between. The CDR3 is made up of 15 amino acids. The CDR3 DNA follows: TGTGCCAGCAGTGGCCGGCGGGGCGAGGGCAATGAGCAGTTCTTC. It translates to CASSGRRGEGNEQFF.

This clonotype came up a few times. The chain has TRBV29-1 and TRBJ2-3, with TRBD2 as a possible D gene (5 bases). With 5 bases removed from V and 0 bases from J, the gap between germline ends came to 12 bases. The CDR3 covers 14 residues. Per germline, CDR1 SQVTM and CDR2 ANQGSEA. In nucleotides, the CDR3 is TGCAGCGTTTTGGTAGGGAGAAGCACAGATACGCAGTATTTT. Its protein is CSVLVGRSTDTQYF.

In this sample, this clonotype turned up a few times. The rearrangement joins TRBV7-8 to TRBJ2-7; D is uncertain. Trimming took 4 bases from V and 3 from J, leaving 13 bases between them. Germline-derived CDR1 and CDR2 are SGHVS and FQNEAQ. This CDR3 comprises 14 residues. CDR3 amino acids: CASSSLLVVYEQYF. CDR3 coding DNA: TGTGCCAGCAGCTCCCTGTTGGTGGTCTACGAGCAGTACTTC.

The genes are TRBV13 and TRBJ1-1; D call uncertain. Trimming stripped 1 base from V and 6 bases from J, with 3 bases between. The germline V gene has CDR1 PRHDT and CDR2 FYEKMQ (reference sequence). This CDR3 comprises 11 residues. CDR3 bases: TGTGCCAGCAGCTTAGAACCTGAAGCTTTCTTT. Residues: CASSLEPEAFF.

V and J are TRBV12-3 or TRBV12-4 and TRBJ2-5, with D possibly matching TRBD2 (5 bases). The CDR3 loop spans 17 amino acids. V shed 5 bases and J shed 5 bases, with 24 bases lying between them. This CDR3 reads CASSPPRGRLAWETQYF. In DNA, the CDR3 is TGTGCCAGCAGTCCCCCGCGAGGGCGGTTAGCTTGGGAGACCCAGTACTTC.

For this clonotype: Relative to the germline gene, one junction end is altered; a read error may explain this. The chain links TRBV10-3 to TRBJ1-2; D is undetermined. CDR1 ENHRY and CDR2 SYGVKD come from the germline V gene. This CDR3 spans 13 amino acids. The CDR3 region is CAIRESYGYGYTF. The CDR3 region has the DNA TGTGCCATCAGGGAGTCGTATGGGTATGGCTACACCTTC.

The CDR3 loop is CASSQGAADTQYF. CDR3 DNA sequence: TGTGCCAGCAGCCAAGGGGCCGCAGATACGCAGTATTTT. The rearrangement uses TRBV2 and TRBJ2-3, with D possibly being TRBD1 (5 bases). The CDR3 covers 13 residues. The V and J ends lost 6 bases and 4 bases respectively, with 11 bases between them. Germline loops: CDR1 SNHLY, CDR2 FYNNEI.

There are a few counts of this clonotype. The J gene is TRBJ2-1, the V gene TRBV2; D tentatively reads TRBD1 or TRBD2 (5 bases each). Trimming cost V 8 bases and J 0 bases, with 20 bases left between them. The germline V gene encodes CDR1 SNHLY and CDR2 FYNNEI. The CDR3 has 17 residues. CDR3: CASFGPRGPSSYNEQFF. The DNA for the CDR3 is TGTGCCAGCTTCGGACCTAGGGGACCGAGCTCCTACAATGAGCAGTTCTTC. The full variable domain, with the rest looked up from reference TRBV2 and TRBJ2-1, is EPEVTQTPSHQVTQMGQEVILRCVPISNHLYFYWYRQILGQKVEFLVSFYNNEISEKSEIFDDQFSVERPDGSNFTLKIRSTKLEDSAMYFCASFGPRGPSSYNEQFFGPGTRLTVL.